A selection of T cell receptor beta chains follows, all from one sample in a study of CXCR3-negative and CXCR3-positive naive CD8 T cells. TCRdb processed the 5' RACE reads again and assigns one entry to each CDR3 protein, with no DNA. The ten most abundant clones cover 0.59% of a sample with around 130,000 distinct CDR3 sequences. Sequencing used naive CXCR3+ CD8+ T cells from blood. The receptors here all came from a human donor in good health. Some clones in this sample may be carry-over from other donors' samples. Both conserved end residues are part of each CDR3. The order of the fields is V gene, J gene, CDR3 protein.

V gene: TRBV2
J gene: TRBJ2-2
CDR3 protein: CASSGGLVTGELFF

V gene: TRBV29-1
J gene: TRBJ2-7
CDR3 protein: CSVGVLRGGYEQYF

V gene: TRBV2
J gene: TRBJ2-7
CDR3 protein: CASSDGISYEQYF

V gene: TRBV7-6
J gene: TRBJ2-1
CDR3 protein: CASSPIAGGPYNEQFF

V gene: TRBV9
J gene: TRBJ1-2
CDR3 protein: CASSSFDRQTYGYTF

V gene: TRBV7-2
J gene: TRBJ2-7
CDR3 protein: CASVAGTDSYEQYF

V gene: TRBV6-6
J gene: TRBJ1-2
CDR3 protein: CASTPRVLAYGYTF

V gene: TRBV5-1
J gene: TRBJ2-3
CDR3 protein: CASSLEGLMGTDTQYF

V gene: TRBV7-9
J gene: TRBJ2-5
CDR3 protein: CASSSQVDQYF

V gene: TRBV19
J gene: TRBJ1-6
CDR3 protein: CASSIDSWNSPLHF

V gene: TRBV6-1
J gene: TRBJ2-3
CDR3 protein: CASSGRGAGGLADTQYF

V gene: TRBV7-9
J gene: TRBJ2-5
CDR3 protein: CASSSGLAAKETQYF

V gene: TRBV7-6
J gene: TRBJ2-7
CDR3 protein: CASSLGGMMDYEQYF

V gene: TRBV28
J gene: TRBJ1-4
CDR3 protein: CASIGAEKLFF

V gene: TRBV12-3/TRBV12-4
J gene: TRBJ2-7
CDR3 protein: CASSLNSAEQYF

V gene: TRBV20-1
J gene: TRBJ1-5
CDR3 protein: CSAREPLGGAQHF

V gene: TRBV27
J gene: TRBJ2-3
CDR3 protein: CASSPVVRSPDTQYF

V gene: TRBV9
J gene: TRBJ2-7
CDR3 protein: CASSVSASGISYEQYF

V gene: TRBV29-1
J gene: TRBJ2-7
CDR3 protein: CSVSTGSVDEQYF

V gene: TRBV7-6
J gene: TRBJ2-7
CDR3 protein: CASSLFLNPKGIPTYEQYF

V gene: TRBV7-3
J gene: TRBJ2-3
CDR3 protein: CASSNTTPGTSRSRDTQYF

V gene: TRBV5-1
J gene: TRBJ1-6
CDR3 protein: CASSLVEAPNSPLHF

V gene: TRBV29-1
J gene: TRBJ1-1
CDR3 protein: CSGESTGTGIEAFF

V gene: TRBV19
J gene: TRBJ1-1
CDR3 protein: CASSTEGAPSTEAFF

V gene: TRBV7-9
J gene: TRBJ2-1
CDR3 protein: CASSSDSNPEQFF

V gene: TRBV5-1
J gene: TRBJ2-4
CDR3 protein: CASSFRAGNPKNIQYF

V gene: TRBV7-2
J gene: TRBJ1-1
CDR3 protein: CASSPGMVNTEAFF

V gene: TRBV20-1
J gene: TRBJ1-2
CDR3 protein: CSAREMQGLYGYTF

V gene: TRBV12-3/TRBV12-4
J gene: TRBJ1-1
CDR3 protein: CASRRTGAEAFF

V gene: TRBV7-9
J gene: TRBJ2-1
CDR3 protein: CASTSLEGQFF

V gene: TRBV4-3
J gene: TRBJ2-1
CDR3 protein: CASSQDGQINEQFF

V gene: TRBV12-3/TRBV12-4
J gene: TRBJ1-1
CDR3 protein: CASSETGNTEAFF

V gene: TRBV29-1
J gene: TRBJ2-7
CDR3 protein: CSVTPGQGLGEQYF

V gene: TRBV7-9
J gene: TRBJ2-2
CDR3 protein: CASSRGGNTGELFF

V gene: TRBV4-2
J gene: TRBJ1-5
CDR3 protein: CASSQEVPRGNQPQHF

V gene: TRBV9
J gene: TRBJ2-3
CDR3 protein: CASSVQDSATQYF

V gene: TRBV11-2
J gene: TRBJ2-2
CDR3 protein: CASSHGTANTGELFF

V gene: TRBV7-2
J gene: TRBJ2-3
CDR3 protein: CASSSRETKSTDTQYF

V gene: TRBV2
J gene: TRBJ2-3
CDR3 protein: CASRLTSGSTDTQYF

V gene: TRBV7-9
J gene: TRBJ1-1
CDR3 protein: CASTFGRGNTEAFF

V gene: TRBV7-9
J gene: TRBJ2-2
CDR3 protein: CASSDSTSGTGELFF

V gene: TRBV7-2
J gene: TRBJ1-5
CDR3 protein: CASSLGPGNQPQHF

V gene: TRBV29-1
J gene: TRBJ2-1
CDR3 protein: CSVVMREGRNEQFF

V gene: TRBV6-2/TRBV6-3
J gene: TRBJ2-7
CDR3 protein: CASSFTGTYEQYF

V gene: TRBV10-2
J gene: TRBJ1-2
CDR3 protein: CASSELNYGYTF

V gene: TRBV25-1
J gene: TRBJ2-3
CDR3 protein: CASSEGRESTDTQYF

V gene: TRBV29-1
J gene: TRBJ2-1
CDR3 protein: CSVEGDGGNEQFF

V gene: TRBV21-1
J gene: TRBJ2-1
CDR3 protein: CASSKGEREGRGNEQFF

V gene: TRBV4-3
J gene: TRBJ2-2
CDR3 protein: CASSQKALQGVNTGELFF

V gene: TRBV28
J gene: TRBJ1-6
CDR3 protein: CASSAWAEDSPLHF